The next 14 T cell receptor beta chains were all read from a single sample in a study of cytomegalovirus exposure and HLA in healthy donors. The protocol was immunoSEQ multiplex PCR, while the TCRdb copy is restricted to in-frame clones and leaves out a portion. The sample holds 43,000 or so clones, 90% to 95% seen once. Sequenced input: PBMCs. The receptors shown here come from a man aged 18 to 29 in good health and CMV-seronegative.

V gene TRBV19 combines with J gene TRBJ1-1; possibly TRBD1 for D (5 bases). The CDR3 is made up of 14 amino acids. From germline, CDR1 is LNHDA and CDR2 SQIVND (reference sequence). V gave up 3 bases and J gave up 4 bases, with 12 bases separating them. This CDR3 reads CASSIAGVGTEAFF. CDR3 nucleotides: TGTGCCAGTAGTATTGCGGGGGTAGGCACTGAAGCTTTCTTT.

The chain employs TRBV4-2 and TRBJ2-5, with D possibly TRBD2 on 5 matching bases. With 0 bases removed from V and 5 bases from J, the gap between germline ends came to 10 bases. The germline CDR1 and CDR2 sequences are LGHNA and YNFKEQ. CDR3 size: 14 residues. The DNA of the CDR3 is TGTGCCAGCAGCCAAGAACTAGTCGGCGAGACCCAGTACTTC. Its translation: CASSQELVGETQYF.

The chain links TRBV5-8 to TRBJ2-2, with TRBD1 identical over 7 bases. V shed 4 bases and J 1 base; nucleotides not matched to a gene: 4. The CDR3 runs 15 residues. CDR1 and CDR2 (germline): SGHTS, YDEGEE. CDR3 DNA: TGTGCCAGCAGCCCGGGGACAGTGAACACCGGGGAGCTGTTTTTT. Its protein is CASSPGTVNTGELFF.

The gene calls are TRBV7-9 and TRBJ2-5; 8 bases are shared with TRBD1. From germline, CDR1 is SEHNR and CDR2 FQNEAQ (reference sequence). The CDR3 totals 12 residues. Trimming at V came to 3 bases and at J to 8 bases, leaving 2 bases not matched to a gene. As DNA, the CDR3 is TGTGCCAGCAGCTTCGGACAGGGTACCCAGTACTTC. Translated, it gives CASSFGQGTQYF.

CDR3 bases: TGTGCCAGTAAGGGGGCTGGGGCTGAAGCTTTCTTT. Translation: CASKGAGAEAFF. This chain connects TRBV19 to TRBJ1-1, with TRBD1 matching 7 bases. Trimming at V came to 7 bases and at J to 6 bases, leaving 5 bases not matched to a gene. The CDR3 is 12 residues long. Germline V lookup: CDR1 LNHDA, CDR2 SQIVND (reference sequence).

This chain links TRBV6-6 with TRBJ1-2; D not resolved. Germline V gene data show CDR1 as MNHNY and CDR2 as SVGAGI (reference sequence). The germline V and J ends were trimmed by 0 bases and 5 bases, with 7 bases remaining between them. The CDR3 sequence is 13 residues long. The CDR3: CASSYSTGYGYTF. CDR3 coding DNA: TGTGCCAGCAGTTACTCGACGGGTTATGGCTACACCTTC.

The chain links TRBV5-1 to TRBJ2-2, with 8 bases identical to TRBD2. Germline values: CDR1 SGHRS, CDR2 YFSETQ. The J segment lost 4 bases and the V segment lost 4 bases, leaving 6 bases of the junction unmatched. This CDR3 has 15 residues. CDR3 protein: CASSLTSGSTGELFF. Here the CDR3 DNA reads TGCGCCAGCAGCCTTACTAGCGGTTCCACCGGGGAGCTGTTTTTT.

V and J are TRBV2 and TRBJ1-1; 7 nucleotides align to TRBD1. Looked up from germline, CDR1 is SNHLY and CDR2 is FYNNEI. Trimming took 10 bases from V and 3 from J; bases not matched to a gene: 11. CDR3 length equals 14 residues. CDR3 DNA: TGTGCCACCGCTGGTGACAGGGCTTACACTGAAGCTTTCTTT. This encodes CATAGDRAYTEAFF.

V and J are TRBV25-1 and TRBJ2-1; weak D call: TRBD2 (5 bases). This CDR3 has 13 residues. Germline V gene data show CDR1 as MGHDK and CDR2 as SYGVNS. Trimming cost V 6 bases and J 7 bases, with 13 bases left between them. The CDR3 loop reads CASSERTANEQFF. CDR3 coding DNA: TGTGCCAGCAGCGAACGGACTGCGAATGAGCAGTTCTTC.

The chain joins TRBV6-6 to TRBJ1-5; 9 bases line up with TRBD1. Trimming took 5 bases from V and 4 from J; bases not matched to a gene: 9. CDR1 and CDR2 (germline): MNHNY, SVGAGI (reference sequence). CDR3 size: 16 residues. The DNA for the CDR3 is TGTGCCAGCAGTCCCAGGACAGGGGCGCCGAATCAGCCCCAGCATTTT. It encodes CASSPRTGAPNQPQHF.

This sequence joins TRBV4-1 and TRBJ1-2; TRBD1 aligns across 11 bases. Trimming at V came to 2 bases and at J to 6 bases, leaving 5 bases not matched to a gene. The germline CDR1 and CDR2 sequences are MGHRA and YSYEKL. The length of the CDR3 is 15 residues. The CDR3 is CASSQFTDRGHGYTF. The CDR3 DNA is TGCGCCAGCAGCCAATTCACGGACAGGGGGCATGGCTACACCTTC.

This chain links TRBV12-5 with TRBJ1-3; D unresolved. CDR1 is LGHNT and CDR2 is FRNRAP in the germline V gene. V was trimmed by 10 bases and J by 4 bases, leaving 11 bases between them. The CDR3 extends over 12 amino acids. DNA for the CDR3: TGTGCTACCGGGATCCAGGGAAACACCATATATTTT. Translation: CATGIQGNTIYF.

CDR3 in DNA: TGCGCCAGCAGCATGGGACAGGGTATAACCGGGGAGCTGTTTTTT. Amino acid sequence: CASSMGQGITGELFF. The rearrangement joins TRBV5-1 to TRBJ2-2; 9 bases line up with TRBD1. The CDR3 has 15 amino acids. The J segment lost 5 bases and the V segment lost 4 bases, leaving 6 bases of the junction unmatched. Germline V gene lookup returns CDR1 SGHRS and CDR2 YFSETQ.

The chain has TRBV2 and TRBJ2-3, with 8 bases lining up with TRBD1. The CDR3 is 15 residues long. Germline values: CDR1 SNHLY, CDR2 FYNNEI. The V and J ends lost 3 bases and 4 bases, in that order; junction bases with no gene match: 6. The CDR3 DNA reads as TGTGCCAGCAGTGACAGGGGGCAGAGGGCAGATACGCAGTATTTT. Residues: CASSDRGQRADTQYF.